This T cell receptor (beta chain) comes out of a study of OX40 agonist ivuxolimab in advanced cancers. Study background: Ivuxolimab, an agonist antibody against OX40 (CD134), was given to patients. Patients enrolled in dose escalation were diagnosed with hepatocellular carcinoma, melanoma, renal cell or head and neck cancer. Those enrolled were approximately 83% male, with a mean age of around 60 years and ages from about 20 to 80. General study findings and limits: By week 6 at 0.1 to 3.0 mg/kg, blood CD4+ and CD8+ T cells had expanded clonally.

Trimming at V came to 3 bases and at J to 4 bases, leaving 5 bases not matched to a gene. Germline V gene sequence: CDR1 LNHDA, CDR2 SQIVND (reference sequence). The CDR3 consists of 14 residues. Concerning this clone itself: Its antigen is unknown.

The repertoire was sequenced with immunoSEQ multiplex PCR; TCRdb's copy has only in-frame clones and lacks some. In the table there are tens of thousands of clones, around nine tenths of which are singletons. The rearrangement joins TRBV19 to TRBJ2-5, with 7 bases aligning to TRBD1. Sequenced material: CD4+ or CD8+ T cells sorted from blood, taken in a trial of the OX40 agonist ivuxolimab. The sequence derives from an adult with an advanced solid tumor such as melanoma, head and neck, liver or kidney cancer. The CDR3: CASSITGTAETQYF. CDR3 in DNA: TGTGCCAGTAGTATTACAGGGACAGCAGAGACCCAGTACTTC. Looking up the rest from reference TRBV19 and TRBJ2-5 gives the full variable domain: DGGITQSPKYLFRKEGQNVTLSCEQNLNHDAMYWYRQDPGQGLRLIYYSQIVNDFQKGDIAEGYSVSREKKESFPLTVTSAQKNPTAFYLCASSITGTAETQYFGPGTRLLVL.